The clone carrying this T cell receptor beta chain has at least ten counts. Its target is unknown. The CDR3 runs 19 residues. V was pared by 3 bases and J by 1 base, with 11 bases of the junction left unmatched. The germline gives CDR1 SNHLY, CDR2 FYNNEI. The repertoire was sequenced with immunoSEQ multiplex PCR; TCRdb's copy has only in-frame clones and lacks some. The sample consists of 35,000 to 55,000 clones, around 84% of them appearing once. The source of the sample is a study of OX40 agonist ivuxolimab in advanced cancers. In the study overall: At doses from 0.01 to 10 mg/kg, patients were given intravenous ivuxolimab every 2 weeks. Among those treated, three patients had partial responses, one with hepatocellular carcinoma and two with cutaneous melanoma. Notes on the study in general: Expansion of clones was among the lowest in partial responders at 0.1-3.0 mg/kg.

With autoimmune disease history or systemic immunosuppression, patients were excluded. This chain joins TRBV2 and TRBJ2-4, with 11 bases identical to TRBD2. This sequence was found in an adult with an advanced solid tumor such as melanoma, head and neck, liver or kidney cancer. The material was CD4+ or CD8+ T cells sorted from blood, obtained in a trial of the OX40 agonist ivuxolimab. The CDR3 sequence is CASSEMGLADPWAKNIQYF. Here the CDR3 DNA reads TGTGCCAGCAGTGAGATGGGACTAGCGGACCCGTGGGCCAAAAACATTCAGTACTTC.